A selection of T cell receptor beta chains follows, all from one sample in a study of blood T cells in healthy people across ages. TCRdb analysed the 5' RACE reads with MiXCR anew, one entry per CDR3 protein. The table records approximately 670,000 distinct CDR3 sequences, around two fifths of them present only once. Sequences were obtained from blood. Every receptor here comes from a man older than 75 in good health. The CDR3 runs from the conserved cysteine through the conserved F or W. D genes are given only for firm matches. Some rows have no size entry. The others give once, few or many, or a class for an expanded clone.

abundance	j_gene	d_gene	v_gene	CDR3nt	CDR3aa
NA	TRBJ2-7	TRBD1	TRBV6-2/TRBV6-3	TGTGCCAGCAGGGGGACAGGGAACCACCAGGGGCAGTACTTC	CASRGTGNHQGQYF
once	TRBJ2-1	NA	TRBV24-1	TGTGCCACCAAGGGGGGCGGCAACAATGAGCAGTTCTTC	CATKGGGNNEQFF
many	TRBJ1-6	NA	TRBV10-3	TGTGCCATCAGTGTAGGGATGGAAAATTCACCCCTCCACTTT	CAISVGMENSPLHF
NA	TRBJ2-7	TRBD2	TRBV5-1	TGCGCCGGCAGCTCCCTAGCGGGGGGGAGAAGGGGCGAGCAGTACTTC	CAGSSLAGGRRGEQYF
NA	TRBJ2-7	TRBD2	TRBV20-1	TGCAGTGCTAGAGATCTAGCGGGGGGGTGGGAGCAGTACTTC	CSARDLAGGWEQYF
many	TRBJ2-5	NA	TRBV2	TGTGCCAGCACCAGCAGGGCCGGTAGGGAGACCCAGTACTTC	CASTSRAGRETQYF
few	TRBJ2-3	NA	TRBV20-1	TGCAGTGCTAGAGTCCCAGGGACCTACACAGATACGCAGTATTTT	CSARVPGTYTDTQYF
few	TRBJ1-2	NA	TRBV7-2	TGTGCCAGCAGCTTAGGAGGGGTCGGTCCCTATGGCTACACCTTC	CASSLGGVGPYGYTF
NA	TRBJ1-2	NA	TRBV7-2	TGTGCCAGCAGCTTAGACCCGGTTAGGAACTATGGCTACACCTTC	CASSLDPVRNYGYTF
NA	TRBJ1-1	NA	TRBV20-1	TGCAGTGCTAGAGATCCCCAGGGAACAGGGAGGGCTGAAGCTTTCTTT	CSARDPQGTGRAEAFF
NA	TRBJ2-5	NA	TRBV5-5	TGTGCCAGCAGCCCACGAGCCCTGGGGAGAGAGACCCAGTACTTC	CASSPRALGRETQYF
many	TRBJ2-7	TRBD1	TRBV11-1	TGTGCCAGCAGCCCCCGACAGGGACCCTCCTACGAGCAGTACTTC	CASSPRQGPSYEQYF
few	TRBJ1-3	NA	TRBV7-9	TGTGCCAGCAGCGCGGGCCAAGGAATACCCATATATTTT	CASSAGQGIPIYF
few	TRBJ2-7	NA	TRBV27	TGTGCCAGCAGCCTGTGGGCTAGCGGGACAGGGATGGGCTCCTACGAGCAGTACTTC	CASSLWASGTGMGSYEQYF
few	TRBJ1-6	NA	TRBV12-3/TRBV12-4	TGTGCCAGCTCTGACAGGAACAATTCACCCCTCCACTTT	CASSDRNNSPLHF
NA	TRBJ2-3	NA	TRBV7-9	TGTGCCAGCAGTCAGCGGGACAGGAGCACAGATACGCAGTATTTT	CASSQRDRSTDTQYF
NA	TRBJ1-5	NA	TRBV28	TGTGCCAGCAGTTTCGAATACAATCAGCCCCAGCATTTT	CASSFEYNQPQHF
once	TRBJ2-5	NA	TRBV4-1	TGCGCCAGCAGCCACTGCACACAAGAGACCCAGTACTTC	CASSHCTQETQYF
few	TRBJ1-2	NA	TRBV24-1	TGTGCCACCAGTGATACGGGTGGCGGTAACTATGGCTACACCTTC	CATSDTGGGNYGYTF
NA	TRBJ2-2	TRBD1	TRBV7-2	TGTGCCAGCAGGCAGCCCGGGACAGCGAACACCGGGGAGCTGTTTTTT	CASRQPGTANTGELFF
NA	TRBJ1-2	NA	TRBV5-5	TGTGCCAGCAGCTTGGTTGGGACGGAGATAGCGAAGGACTATGGCTTCACCTTC	CASSLVGTEIAKDYGFTF
few	TRBJ2-7	NA	TRBV30	TGTGCCGCTGTGACCGGTTTGCTCTACGAGCAGTACTTC	CAAVTGLLYEQYF
NA	TRBJ2-5	NA	TRBV7-8	TGTGCCAGCAGCTTAGGGACAGGCTGGGAGGCCCAGTACTTC	CASSLGTGWEAQYF
few	TRBJ1-2	TRBD1	TRBV28	TGTGCCAGCAGTCCCCGGACAGGGACTATTTATGGCTACACCTTC	CASSPRTGTIYGYTF
NA	TRBJ2-2	NA	TRBV10-1	TGCGCCAGCAGTGTGACCCCGAAAACCGGGGAGCTGTTTTTT	CASSVTPKTGELFF
NA	TRBJ2-1	TRBD2	TRBV10-2	TGCGCCAGCAGAGAAGCTAGCGGAGTCTACAATGAGCAGTTCTTC	CASREASGVYNEQFF
few	TRBJ1-5	NA	TRBV20-1	TGCAGTGCTCGAGACCGGACTATTCCCAATCAGCCCCAGCATTTT	CSARDRTIPNQPQHF
NA	TRBJ2-3	TRBD1	TRBV6-5	TGTGCCAGCAGCCTGGGACAGGGGACTAGCACAGATACGCAGTATTTT	CASSLGQGTSTDTQYF
few	TRBJ2-3	TRBD2	TRBV7-6	TGTGCCAGCAGCTTAACGGCTAGCGGGATTGATACGCAGTATTTT	CASSLTASGIDTQYF
NA	TRBJ1-2	NA	TRBV6-6	TGTGCCAGCAGTGCTCCCGGCCCGCTATACTATGGCTACACCTTC	CASSAPGPLYYGYTF
NA	TRBJ1-4	NA	TRBV6-5	TGTGCCAGCAGTCAGGGGACCGGGAACAAACTGTTTTTT	CASSQGTGNKLFF
NA	TRBJ1-4	NA	TRBV27	TGTGCCCTCCCTCCGGACCTTAATGAAAAACTGTTTTTT	CALPPDLNEKLFF